This passage covers 21 T cell receptor beta chains from one sample sequenced in a study of blood T cell repertoires in COVID-19 (dated by TCRdb to 2018 to 2020). The protocol used for the library was the immunoSEQ multiplex PCR assay. In its TCRdb copy, this immuneACCESS table keeps in-frame sequences only and misses some clones. Where compared with another copy, unresolved V genes explain less than half of these, and the others have no known cause. This sample gives about 220,000 clones in total; 85% of them show up just once. 2% to 3% of the sample comes from the top ten. The specimen sequenced was peripheral blood. These receptor sequences come from an older woman with COVID-19, enrolled during active disease.

CDR3 DNA: TGTGCCAGCAGTTACTTCGGGGGACAGGTTGCTGAAGCTTTCTTT. The encoded protein is CASSYFGGQVAEAFF. The gene calls are TRBV6-2 or TRBV6-3 and TRBJ1-1; 8 positions match TRBD1. V dropped 1 base and J dropped 6; count of bases not matched to a gene: 7. CDR3 length equals 15 residues. Germline V gene lookup returns CDR1 MNHEY and CDR2 SVGEGT.

The rearrangement joins TRBV29-1 to TRBJ1-5, with unresolved D. Germline CDR1 reads SQVTM; CDR2 reads ANQGSEA. The CDR3 is 13 amino acids. Trimming removed 4 bases from V and 2 bases from J, with 9 bases in between. The CDR3 region has the DNA TGCAGCGTTGGGTTCGGGGGCAATCAGCCCCAGCATTTT. The encoded protein is CSVGFGGNQPQHF.

CDR3: CASSLTGGRGNTIYF. The CDR3 DNA reads TGTGCCAGCAGTCTTACAGGGGGCAGAGGAAACACCATATATTTT. The chain combines TRBV2 with TRBJ1-3, with 9 bases lining up with TRBD1. Germline assignment: CDR1 SNHLY and CDR2 FYNNEI. After removal of 5 bases from V and 4 bases from J, the junction contained 6 bases not matched to a gene. The CDR3 spans 15 residues.

The rearrangement uses TRBV6-2 or TRBV6-3 and TRBJ2-7; a weak D match, TRBD2 (5 bases). The CDR3 contains 16 residues. Germline CDR1 is MNHEY and CDR2 is SVGEGT. The V end was cut by 1 base, the J end by 0 bases, with 13 bases between. CDR3 nucleotides: TGTGCCAGCAGTTACTTAAGCGGAAATTTCTCCTACGAGCAGTACTTC. As protein: CASSYLSGNFSYEQYF.

V usage is TRBV18 and J usage is TRBJ1-5, with a weak D call TRBD1 (5 bases). The CDR3 length is 13 residues. Trimming took off 3 bases at V and 4 bases at J, with 7 bases between the two ends. The germline V gene has CDR1 KGHSH and CDR2 LQKENI. CDR3 sequence reads: CASSPDRNQPQHF. For the CDR3, the DNA is TGTGCCAGCTCACCCGACAGAAATCAGCCCCAGCATTTT.

This clone was observed once. The rearrangement links TRBV27 to TRBJ1-4, with TRBD1 as a possible D gene (5 bases). CDR1 is MNHEY, CDR2 SMNVEV, per germline (reference sequence). V shed 6 bases and J shed 5 bases, with 13 bases lying between them. There are 14 residues in the CDR3. The CDR3 DNA sequence: TGTGCCAGCAGCACTGACAGAAGGAATGAAAAACTGTTTTTT. Its protein is CASSTDRRNEKLFF. Full variable domain (remainder filled in from reference TRBV27 and TRBJ1-4): EAQVTQNPRYLITVTGKKLTVTCSQNMNHEYMSWYRQDPGLGLRQIYYSMNVEVTDKGDVPEGYKVSRKEKRNFPLILESPSPNQTSLYFCASSTDRRNEKLFFGSGTQLSVL.

This chain connects TRBV27 to TRBJ2-7; 8 bases map to TRBD1. Losses at the gene ends were 6 bases for V and 3 bases for J; bases not matched to a gene: 1. Per the germline V gene, CDR1 is MNHEY and CDR2 is SMNVEV (reference sequence). The CDR3 is 12 amino acids. In DNA form, the CDR3 reads TGTGCCAGCAGACAGGGGGTCTACGAGCAGTACTTC. It codes for CASRQGVYEQYF.

Only a few counts were recorded for this clone. The chain combines TRBV30 with TRBJ2-5; D is unclear. The CDR3 consists of 12 residues. Between the trimmed V and J ends, which lost 0 bases and 1 base, there was a span of 3 bases. Germline CDR1 reads GTSNPN; CDR2 reads SVGIG (reference sequence). This CDR3 is CAWSVAQETQYF. The CDR3 bases are TGTGCCTGGAGTGTAGCCCAAGAGACCCAGTACTTC.

There are a few counts of this clone. The chain joins TRBV6-5 to TRBJ1-4; D uncertain. CDR3 length: 13 amino acids. With 7 bases removed from V and 8 bases from J, the gap between germline ends came to 14 bases. Germline V CDR1 and CDR2: MNHEY, SVGAGI. The CDR3 loop reads CASKEVFEEKLFF. The CDR3, as DNA: TGTGCCAGCAAAGAGGTATTTGAAGAAAAACTGTTTTTT.

V usage is TRBV3-1 (or the pseudogene TRBV3-2) and J usage is TRBJ2-2, with D perhaps matching TRBD2 (6 bases). Germline V gives CDR1 LGHDT, CDR2 YNNKEL (reference sequence). V was trimmed by 4 bases and J by 3 bases, leaving 6 bases between them. The CDR3 consists of 13 residues. CDR3 bases: TGTGCCAGCAGCCCGGGGGACACCGGGGAGCTGTTTTTT. Encoded protein: CASSPGDTGELFF.

The gene calls are TRBV6-6 and TRBJ2-6; the D gene is possibly TRBD1 (6 bases). The CDR3 sequence is 14 residues long. The V and J ends lost 11 bases and 2 bases respectively, with 13 bases between them. Germline V lookup: CDR1 MNHNY, CDR2 SVGAGI (reference sequence). CDR3 sequence (DNA): TGTGCCGGACTCCGGGACACTGGGGCCAACGTCCTGACTTTC. It codes for CAGLRDTGANVLTF.

The rearrangement uses TRBV3-1 (or the pseudogene TRBV3-2) and TRBJ2-1; 9 bases are a match to TRBD1. Trimming at V came to 4 bases and at J to 2 bases, leaving 9 bases not matched to a gene. The CDR3 covers 17 residues. Germline V gene lookup returns CDR1 LGHDT and CDR2 YNNKEL (reference sequence). The CDR3 DNA sequence: TGTGCCAGCAGCCGGGGGACAGGGAGATCTACCTACAATGAGCAGTTCTTC. Its protein product is CASSRGTGRSTYNEQFF.

The V call is TRBV30, the J call TRBJ1-6; D remains unclear. Germline CDR1 GTSNPN, CDR2 SVGIG (reference sequence). Trimming removed 2 bases at V and 7 bases at J, with 6 bases between. CDR3 size: 12 residues. CDR3 bases: TGTGCCTGGAGTCGTCTAAATTCACCCCTCCACTTT. As protein: CAWSRLNSPLHF. Drawing the rest from reference TRBV30 and TRBJ1-6, the complete variable domain is SQTIHQWPATLVQPVGSPLSLECTVEGTSNPNLYWYRQAAGRGLQLLFYSVGIGQISSEVPQNLSASRPQDRQFILSSKKLLLSDSGFYLCAWSRLNSPLHFGNGTRLTVT.

This rearrangement joins TRBV11-1 to TRBJ2-7; 9 bases map to TRBD2. There are 15 residues in the CDR3. Germline loops: CDR1 SGHAT, CDR2 FQDESV (reference sequence). V trimming: 0 bases; J trimming: 2 bases; junction bases outside the gene matches: 2. CDR3 sequence (DNA): TGTGCCAGCAGCTTAGCCCCTAGCGGGACCTACGAGCAGTACTTC. It translates to CASSLAPSGTYEQYF.

The chain carries TRBV2 and TRBJ1-4; 7 bases fit TRBD1. V shed 6 bases and J 8 bases; nucleotides not matched to a gene: 12. In germline, CDR1 is SNHLY, CDR2 FYNNEI. There are 15 residues in the CDR3. The CDR3 bases are TGTGCCAGCAGAAGGACAGGATTTCAGGGGGAAAAACTGTTTTTT. It encodes CASRRTGFQGEKLFF.

The gene calls are TRBV6-2 or TRBV6-3 and TRBJ1-1, with D tentatively TRBD1 (6 bases). CDR3 length equals 15 residues. Germline loops: CDR1 MNHEY, CDR2 SVGEGT. Trimming shortened V by 2 bases and J by 1 base, and 11 bases separated the two germline ends. This CDR3 reads CASSYGRRGNTEAFF. CDR3 bases: TGTGCCAGCAGTTACGGTCGCAGGGGGAACACTGAAGCTTTCTTT.

The rearrangement links TRBV19 to TRBJ2-1; 9 bases agree with TRBD2. Germline V gives CDR1 LNHDA, CDR2 SQIVND (reference sequence). The CDR3 is 16 amino acids. Trimming removed 5 bases from V and 3 bases from J; junction bases left unmatched: 8. CDR3 sequence (DNA): TGTGCCAGTAGTCGAATCAGGACTAGCGACTACAATGAGCAGTTCTTC. Amino acid sequence: CASSRIRTSDYNEQFF.

This chain connects TRBV7-9 to TRBJ2-7; 10 nucleotides match TRBD1. Germline assignment: CDR1 SEHNR and CDR2 FQNEAQ (reference sequence). This CDR3 has 15 amino acids. J gave up 4 bases and V 3 bases, and 6 bases lay outside the gene matches. DNA for the CDR3: TGTGCCAGCAGCTTGCCGATGGACAGGGGGTACGAGCAGTACTTC. It is translated as CASSLPMDRGYEQYF.

This sequence joins TRBV15 and TRBJ1-2, with TRBD1 matching 8 bases. CDR3 length: 12 residues. The ends lost 5 bases at V and 8 bases at J; junction bases unmatched: 4. Germline CDR1 and CDR2: LNHNV and YYDKDF (reference sequence). The CDR3 here is CATSPGGWGYTF. The CDR3 bases are TGTGCCACCAGCCCAGGGGGCTGGGGCTACACCTTC.

The chain links TRBV5-1 to TRBJ1-3, with a possible D match to TRBD1 (5 bases). The ends were cut back, 4 bases at V and 0 bases at J, with 11 bases in the middle. The CDR3 has 15 amino acids. The germline V gene has CDR1 SGHRS and CDR2 YFSETQ. The CDR3 DNA reads TGCGCCAGCAGCATGGACACCGACTCTGGAAACACCATATATTTT. Encoded protein: CASSMDTDSGNTIYF.

V is TRBV9 and J is TRBJ2-7; 11 bases agree with TRBD2. The length of the CDR3 is 15 residues. Germline V gene sequence: CDR1 SGDLS, CDR2 YYNGEE. V gave up 4 bases and J gave up 4 bases; unmatched junction bases: 7. In nucleotides, the CDR3 is TGTGCCAGCAGCCTAACCGGGACTAGCGGTTACGAGCAGTACTTC. This codes for CASSLTGTSGYEQYF. Supplemented by reference TRBV9 and TRBJ2-7, the full variable domain reads DSGVTQTPKHLITATGQRVTLRCSPRSGDLSVYWYQQSLDQGLQFLIQYYNGEERAKGNILERFSAQQFPDLHSELNLSSLELGDSALYFCASSLTGTSGYEQYFGPGTRLTVT.